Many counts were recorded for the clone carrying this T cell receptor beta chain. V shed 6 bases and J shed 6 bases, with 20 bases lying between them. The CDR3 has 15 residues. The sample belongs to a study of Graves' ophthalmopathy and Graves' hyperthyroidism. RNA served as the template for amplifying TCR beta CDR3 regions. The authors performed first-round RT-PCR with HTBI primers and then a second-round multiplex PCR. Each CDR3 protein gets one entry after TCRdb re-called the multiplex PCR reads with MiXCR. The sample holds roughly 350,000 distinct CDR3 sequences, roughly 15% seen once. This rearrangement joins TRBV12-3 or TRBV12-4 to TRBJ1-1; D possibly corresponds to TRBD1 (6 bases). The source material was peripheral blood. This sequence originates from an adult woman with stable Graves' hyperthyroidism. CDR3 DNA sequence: TGTGCCAGCAGATTTAGTGCTACAGGGATCGCTGAAGCTTTCTTT. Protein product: CASRFSATGIAEAFF.